This T cell receptor (beta chain) was retrieved from a study of beta chain features in type 1 diabetes. Study summary: Over all samples combined, more than 90,000,000 sorted cells were examined.

Since all of the isolated RNA was reverse transcribed, expressed TCRB transcripts were what got sequenced. The data were produced by immunoSEQ multiplex PCR, yet TCRdb's version contains in-frame clones alone and is incomplete. This repertoire shows around 300,000 clones, 7% to 9% found once; its top ten account for about 0.93%. By way of CD45RO/CCR7/CD25/CD127/CD95/CD27, the CD4+ regulatory, stem cell-like memory, central memory and naive cells were sorted. Germline V gene lookup returns CDR1 SGHTA and CDR2 FQGNSA. Between the trimmed V and J ends, which lost 5 bases and 0 bases, there was a span of 11 bases. The length of the CDR3 is 16 residues.

The source material was central memory CD4+ T cells from blood. This sequence joins TRBV7-2 and TRBJ2-6; TRBD1 is a possible D gene (5 bases). The source is a woman in her late teens or twenties in good health. The CDR3 bases are TGTGCCAGCAGCCCACAGGCCCTCTCTGGGGCCAACGTCCTGACTTTC. It translates to CASSPQALSGANVLTF.